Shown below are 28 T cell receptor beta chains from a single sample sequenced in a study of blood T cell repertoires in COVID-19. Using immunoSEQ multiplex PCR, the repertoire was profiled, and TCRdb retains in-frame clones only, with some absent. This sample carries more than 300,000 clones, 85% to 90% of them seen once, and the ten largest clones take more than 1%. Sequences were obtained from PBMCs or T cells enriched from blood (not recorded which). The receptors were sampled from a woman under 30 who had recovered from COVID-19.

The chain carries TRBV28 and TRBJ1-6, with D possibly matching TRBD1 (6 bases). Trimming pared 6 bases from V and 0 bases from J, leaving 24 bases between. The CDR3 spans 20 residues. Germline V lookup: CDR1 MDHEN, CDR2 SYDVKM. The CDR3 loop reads CASSRGSPGQMSSYNSPLHF. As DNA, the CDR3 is TGTGCCAGCAGCCGAGGAAGTCCGGGACAAATGAGCTCCTATAATTCACCCCTCCACTTT.

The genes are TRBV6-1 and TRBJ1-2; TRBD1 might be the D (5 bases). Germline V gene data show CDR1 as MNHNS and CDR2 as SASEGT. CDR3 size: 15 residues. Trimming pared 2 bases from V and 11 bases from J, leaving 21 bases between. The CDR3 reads CASSERGKGLLPYTF. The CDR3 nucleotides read TGTGCCAGCAGTGAAAGGGGCAAGGGCCTTTTACCGTACACCTTC.

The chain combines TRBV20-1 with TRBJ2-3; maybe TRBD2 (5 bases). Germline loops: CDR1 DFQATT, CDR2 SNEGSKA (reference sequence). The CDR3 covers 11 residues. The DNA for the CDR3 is TGCAGAACGGGGTTTCAAGATACGCAGTATTTT. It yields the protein CRTGFQDTQYF.

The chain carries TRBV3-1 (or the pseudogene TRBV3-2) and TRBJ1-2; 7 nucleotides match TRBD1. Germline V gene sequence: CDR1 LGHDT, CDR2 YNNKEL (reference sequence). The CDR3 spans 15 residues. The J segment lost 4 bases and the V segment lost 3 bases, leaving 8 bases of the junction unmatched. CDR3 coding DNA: TGTGCCAGCAGCCACCACACAGGGGTCATCTATGGCTACACCTTC. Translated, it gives CASSHHTGVIYGYTF.

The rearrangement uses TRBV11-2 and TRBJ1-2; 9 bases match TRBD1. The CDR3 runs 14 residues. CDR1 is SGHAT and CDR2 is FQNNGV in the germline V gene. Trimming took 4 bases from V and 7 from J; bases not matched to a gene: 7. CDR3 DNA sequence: TGTGCCAGCAGCTCCCTGGGACAGGGAGGTGGCTACACCTTC. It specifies CASSSLGQGGGYTF.

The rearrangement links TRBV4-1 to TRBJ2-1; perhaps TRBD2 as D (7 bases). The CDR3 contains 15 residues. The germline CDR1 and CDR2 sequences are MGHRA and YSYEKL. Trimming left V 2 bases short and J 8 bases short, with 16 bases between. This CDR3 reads CASSQMSGGPYEQFF. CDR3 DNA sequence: TGCGCCAGCAGCCAAATGTCCGGGGGGCCCTATGAGCAGTTCTTC.

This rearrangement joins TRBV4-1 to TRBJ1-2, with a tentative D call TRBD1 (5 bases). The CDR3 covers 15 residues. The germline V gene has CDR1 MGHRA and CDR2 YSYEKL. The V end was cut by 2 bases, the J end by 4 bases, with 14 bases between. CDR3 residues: CASSQSTGEGYGYTF. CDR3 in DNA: TGCGCCAGCAGCCAAAGTACGGGGGAGGGCTATGGCTACACCTTC.

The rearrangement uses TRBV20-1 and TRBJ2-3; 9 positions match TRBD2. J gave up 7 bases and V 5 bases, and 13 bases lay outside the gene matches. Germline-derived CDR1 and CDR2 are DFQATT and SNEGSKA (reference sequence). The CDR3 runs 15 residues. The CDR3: CSAGGSGLAPYTQYF. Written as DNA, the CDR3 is TGCAGTGCTGGTGGGAGTGGACTAGCGCCGTATACGCAGTATTTT.

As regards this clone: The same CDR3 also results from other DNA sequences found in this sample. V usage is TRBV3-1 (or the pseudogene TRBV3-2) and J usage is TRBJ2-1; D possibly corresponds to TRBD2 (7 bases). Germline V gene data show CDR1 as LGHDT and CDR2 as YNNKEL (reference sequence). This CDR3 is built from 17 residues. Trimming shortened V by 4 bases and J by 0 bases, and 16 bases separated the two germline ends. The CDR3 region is CASSLGGGGSSYNEQFF. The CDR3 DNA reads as TGTGCCAGCAGCCTTGGGGGAGGGGGGAGCTCCTACAATGAGCAGTTCTTC.

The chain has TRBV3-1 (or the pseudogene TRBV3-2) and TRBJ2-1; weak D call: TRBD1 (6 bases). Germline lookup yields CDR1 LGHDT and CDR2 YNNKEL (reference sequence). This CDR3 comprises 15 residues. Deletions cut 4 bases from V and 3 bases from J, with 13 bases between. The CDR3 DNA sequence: TGTGCCAGCAGCCTGACAGGTTCCCTCTACAATGAGCAGTTCTTC. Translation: CASSLTGSLYNEQFF.

CDR3 in amino acids: CASSQDRLGGDTEAFF. CDR3 DNA sequence: TGTGCCAGCAGCCAAGATCGTTTGGGGGGGGACACTGAAGCTTTCTTT. The V and J genes are TRBV3-1 (or the pseudogene TRBV3-2) and TRBJ1-1, with D possibly TRBD1 on 5 matching bases. CDR1 and CDR2 from the germline V gene are LGHDT and YNNKEL (reference sequence). The CDR3 is made up of 16 amino acids. V shed 0 bases and J shed 3 bases, with 14 bases lying between them.

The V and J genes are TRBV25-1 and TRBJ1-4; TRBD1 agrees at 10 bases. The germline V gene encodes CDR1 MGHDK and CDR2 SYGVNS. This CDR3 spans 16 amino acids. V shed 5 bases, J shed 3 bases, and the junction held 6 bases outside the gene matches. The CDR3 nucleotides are TGTGCCAGCAGTCCCAGGGACAGGGGCCCTAATGAAAAACTGTTTTTT. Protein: CASSPRDRGPNEKLFF.

The CDR3 here is CASRGPGIGETQYF. DNA for the CDR3: TGTGCCAGCAGGGGTCCAGGGATTGGAGAGACCCAGTACTTC. The chain links TRBV6-5 to TRBJ2-5; possible D gene TRBD1, 5 bases. V lost 6 bases and J 4 bases, leaving 15 bases between the germline ends. This CDR3 contains 14 residues. Germline V gives CDR1 MNHEY, CDR2 SVGAGI.

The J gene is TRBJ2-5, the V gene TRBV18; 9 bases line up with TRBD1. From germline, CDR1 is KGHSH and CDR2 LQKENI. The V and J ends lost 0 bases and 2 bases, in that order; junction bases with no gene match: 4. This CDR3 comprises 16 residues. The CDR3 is CASSPPGTGLQETQYF. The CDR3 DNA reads TGTGCCAGCTCACCACCGGGGACAGGGCTACAAGAGACCCAGTACTTC.

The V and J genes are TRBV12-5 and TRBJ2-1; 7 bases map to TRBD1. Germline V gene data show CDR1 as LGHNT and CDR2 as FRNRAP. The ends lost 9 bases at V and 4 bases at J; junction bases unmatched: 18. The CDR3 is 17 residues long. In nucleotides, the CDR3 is TGTGCTAGCTTATCCGTGACAGGGCCCTTAATTTACAATGAGCAGTTCTTC. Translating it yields CASLSVTGPLIYNEQFF.

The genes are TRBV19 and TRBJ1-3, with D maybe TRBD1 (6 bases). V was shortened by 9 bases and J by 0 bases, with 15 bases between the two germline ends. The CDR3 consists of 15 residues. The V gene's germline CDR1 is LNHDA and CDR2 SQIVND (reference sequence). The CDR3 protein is CASPHGGPSGNTIYF. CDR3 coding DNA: TGTGCCAGCCCCCATGGGGGCCCCTCTGGAAACACCATATATTTT.

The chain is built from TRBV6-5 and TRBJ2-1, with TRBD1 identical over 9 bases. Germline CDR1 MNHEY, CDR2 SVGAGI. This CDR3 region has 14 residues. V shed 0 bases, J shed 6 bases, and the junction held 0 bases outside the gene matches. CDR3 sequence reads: CASSYSTGGNEQFF. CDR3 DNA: TGTGCCAGCAGTTACTCGACAGGGGGCAATGAGCAGTTCTTC.

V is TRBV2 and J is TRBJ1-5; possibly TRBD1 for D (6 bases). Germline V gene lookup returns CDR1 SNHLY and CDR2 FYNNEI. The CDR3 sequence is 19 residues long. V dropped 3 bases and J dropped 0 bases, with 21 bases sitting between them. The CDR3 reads CASSDRGGWGELSNQPQHF. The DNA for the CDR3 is TGTGCCAGCAGTGATAGAGGGGGTTGGGGAGAGCTTAGCAATCAGCCCCAGCATTTT.

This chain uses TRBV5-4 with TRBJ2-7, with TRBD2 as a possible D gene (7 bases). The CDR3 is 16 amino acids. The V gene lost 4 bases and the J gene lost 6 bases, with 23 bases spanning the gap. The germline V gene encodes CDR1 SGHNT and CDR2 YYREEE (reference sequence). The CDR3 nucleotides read TGTGCCAGCAGCCCAGATATCACAGGGAGGGTCGGCGAGCAGTACTTC. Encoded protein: CASSPDITGRVGEQYF.

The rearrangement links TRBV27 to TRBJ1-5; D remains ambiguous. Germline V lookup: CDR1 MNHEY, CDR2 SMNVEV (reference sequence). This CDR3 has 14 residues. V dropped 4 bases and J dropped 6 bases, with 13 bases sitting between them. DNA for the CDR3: TGTGCCAGCAGTTCCCGGGGTCCTCTTCAGCCCCAGCATTTT. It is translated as CASSSRGPLQPQHF.

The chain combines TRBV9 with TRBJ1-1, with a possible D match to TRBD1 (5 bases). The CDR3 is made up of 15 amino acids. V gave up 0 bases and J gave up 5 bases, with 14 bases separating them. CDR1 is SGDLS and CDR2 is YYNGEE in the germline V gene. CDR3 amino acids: CASSVVAGARTEAFF. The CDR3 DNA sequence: TGTGCCAGCAGCGTAGTAGCTGGGGCCAGGACTGAAGCTTTCTTT. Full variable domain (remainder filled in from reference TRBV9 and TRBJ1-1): DSGVTQTPKHLITATGQRVTLRCSPRSGDLSVYWYQQSLDQGLQFLIQYYNGEERAKGNILERFSAQQFPDLHSELNLSSLELGDSALYFCASSVVAGARTEAFFGQGTRLTVV.

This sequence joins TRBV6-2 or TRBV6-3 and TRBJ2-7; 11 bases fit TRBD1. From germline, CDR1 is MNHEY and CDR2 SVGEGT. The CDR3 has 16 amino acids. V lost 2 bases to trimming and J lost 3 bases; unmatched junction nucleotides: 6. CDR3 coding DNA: TGTGCCAGCAGTTACATCCCCGGGACAGGGGGCTACGAGCAGTACTTC. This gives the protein CASSYIPGTGGYEQYF.

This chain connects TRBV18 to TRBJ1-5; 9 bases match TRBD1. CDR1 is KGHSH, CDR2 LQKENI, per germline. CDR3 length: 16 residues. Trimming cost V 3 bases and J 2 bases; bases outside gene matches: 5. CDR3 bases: TGTGCCAGCTCACCGACAGGGGGAGGCGGCAATCAGCCCCAGCATTTT. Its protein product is CASSPTGGGGNQPQHF.

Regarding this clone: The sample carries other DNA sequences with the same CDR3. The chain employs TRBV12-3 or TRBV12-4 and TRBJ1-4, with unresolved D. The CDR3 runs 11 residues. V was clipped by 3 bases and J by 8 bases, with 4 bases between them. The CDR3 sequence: CASSFGEKLFF. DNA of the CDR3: TGTGCCAGCAGTTTCGGGGAAAAACTGTTTTTT.

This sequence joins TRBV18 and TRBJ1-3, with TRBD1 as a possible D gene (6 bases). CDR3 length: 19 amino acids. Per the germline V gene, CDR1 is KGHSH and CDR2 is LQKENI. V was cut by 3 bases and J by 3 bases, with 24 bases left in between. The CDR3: CASSPIPSAGAIVGNTIYF. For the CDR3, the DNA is TGTGCCAGCTCACCGATTCCATCAGCAGGGGCGATCGTTGGAAACACCATATATTTT.

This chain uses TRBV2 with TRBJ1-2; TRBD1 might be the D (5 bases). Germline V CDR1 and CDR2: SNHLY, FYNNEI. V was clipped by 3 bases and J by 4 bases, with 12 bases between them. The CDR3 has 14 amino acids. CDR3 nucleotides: TGTGCCAGCAGTGACGGTCGGGGGGGCTATGGCTACACCTTC. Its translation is CASSDGRGGYGYTF.

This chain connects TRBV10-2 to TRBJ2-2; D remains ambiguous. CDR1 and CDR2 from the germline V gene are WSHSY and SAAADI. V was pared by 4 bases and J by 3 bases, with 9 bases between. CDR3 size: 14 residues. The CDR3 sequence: CASSGSGYTGELFF. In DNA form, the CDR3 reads TGCGCCAGCAGTGGATCCGGGTACACCGGGGAGCTGTTTTTT.

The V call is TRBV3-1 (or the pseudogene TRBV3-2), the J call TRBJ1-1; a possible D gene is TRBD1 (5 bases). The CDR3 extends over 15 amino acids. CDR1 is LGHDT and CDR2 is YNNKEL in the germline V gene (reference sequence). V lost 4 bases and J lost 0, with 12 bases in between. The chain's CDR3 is CASSRRQILNTEAFF. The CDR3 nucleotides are TGTGCCAGCAGCCGTCGACAGATACTGAACACTGAAGCTTTCTTT.